This T cell receptor beta chain derives from a study of human T cells and chemical hapten exposure (dated by TCRdb to the early 2020s). Background on the whole study: For sensitization, 2% DPC in acetone was applied to a roughly 2 cm by roughly 2 cm area of upper inner arm skin. Approximately 28 alopecia patients provided blood for TCR sequencing at one to four time points (pre-sensitization, 2, 6 and 24 weeks). Peripheral blood TCR repertoire changes were tracked in vivo in alopecia patients during primary and secondary sensitization to the hapten diphenylcyclopropenone (DPC). Patch tests used Finn chambers with 0.01% DPC on the upper back, scored after 6 days by International Contact Dermatitis Research Group standards. The mostly female patient cohort included alopecia areata with under or over 50% scalp involvement, alopecia totalis and alopecia universalis. Blood samples were taken from patients before sensitization (week 0) and then at 2, 6 and about 24 weeks after DPC sensitization. Patients additionally received weekly therapeutic DPC doses to the scalp throughout the approximately 25-week study period. Libraries were pooled for sequencing, and variation in per-sample TCR yields was attributed mainly to small differences in library volumes within the pool.

Study-wide conclusions, independent of this receptor: Compared with pre-sensitization or healthy control sets, expanded TCRs formed significantly more large CDR3 similarity clusters, which is consistent with antigen-driven responses. After repeated subsampling, changes were observed in the strength of the expansion versus patch-test correlation and in the threshold at which the correlation became significant. A positive correlation was found between the number of PT1 expanded TCRs and patch test score, with significance reached at thresholds 8, 16 and 32 but not 4. No change with DPC sensitization was found in the number of TCRs above 1 in 1000 frequency, and no evidence of global repertoire structure alterations was found. All patients had alopecia, a presumed autoimmune disease, so their immune response might differ from that of healthy individuals.

The sample's time point label is to be understood as: patch test 3, about 24 weeks after DPC sensitization. The sample's treatment or condition label is to be understood as: therapeutic diphenylcyclopropenone sensitization with weekly scalp DPC. Blood at each patch-test visit was drawn before the patch test was applied. Patients were considered eligible if aged 18 to 70, diagnosed with alopecia and deemed suitable for DPC therapy, and patients were excluded if pregnant. Total RNA was isolated from unfractionated whole blood collected in Tempus Blood RNA tubes. Preparation of the library involved RACE. TCRdb records NextSeq 500 as the sequencer. During library preparation, unique molecular identifiers were attached to individual cDNA molecules so that TCRs could be counted quantitatively and reproducibly. For every blood RNA sample, sequencing covered both the TCR alpha and TCR beta chains. The authors processed their data as follows. The median number of TCRs per sample was 90,000 to 100,000, ranging from roughly 20,000 to 690,600. The Decombinator software suite was used to annotate the V, J and CDR3 of the TCR reads. To make PS versus PT1 abundance plots, every sample was subsampled to the same number of TCRs (28,000). Expanded TCRs were defined as absent before sensitization and observed at least eight times at the 2-week time point. Through fastp at Q25 and MiXCR, TCRdb rebuilt clones from the public reads, retaining in-frame beta chains. CDR3 protein sequences are deduplicated, and each keeps its most common genes and DNA. TCRdb's processing, not the study's, gives the V and J calls here. Within this sample are 150,000 to 200,000 distinct CDR3 sequences, with 28% of them counted one time only. The ten largest clones represent about 2% of the sample.

This clonotype was picked up many times. There is no known antigen for this receptor. It has no much larger one-base neighbor in the sample; base qualities were not kept. CDR1 is given as SGHTA and CDR2 as FQGTGA, both from the germline V gene. The germline V and J ends show losses of 0 bases and 9 bases respectively, and no gene match explains 2 bases of the junction. From the cysteine through the phenylalanine, the CDR3 covers 14 amino acids. Of the read, only the CDR3 DNA is kept; its 42 bases are in frame from base 1. The chain uses TRBV7-3 and TRBJ1-6, with 7 bases in between that match TRBD1. The clonotype was recovered from a woman aged 18-29 years with alopecia areata. Some clones in this sample may be carry-over from other donors' samples. Material: whole blood, obtained in connection with sensitization to the hapten diphenylcyclopropenone (DPC). The nucleotide sequence is TGTGCCAGCAGCTTAACGACAGGGCTTTCACCCCTCCACTTT. The resulting protein is CASSLTTGLSPLHF.